This TCR beta chain was sequenced for a study of blood T cell repertoires in COVID-19. J lost 7 bases, V lost 0 bases, and 16 bases had no gene match. The length of the CDR3 is 19 residues. Per the germline V gene, CDR1 is SGHDT and CDR2 is YYEEEE. The protocol was immunoSEQ multiplex PCR, while the TCRdb copy is restricted to in-frame clones and leaves out a portion. The data show some 510,000 clones, roughly 90% seen once. The J gene is TRBJ1-4, the V gene TRBV5-6, with 9 nucleotides matching TRBD1. Sequenced material: PBMCs or T cells enriched from blood (not recorded which). The TCR originated in a woman in her forties who had recovered from COVID-19. For the CDR3, the DNA is TGTGCCAGCAGCTTGGATAAGGACAGGGGCACCGGGGTCTTTGAAAAACTGTTTTTT. It is translated as CASSLDKDRGTGVFEKLFF.